The text below deals with one T cell receptor (beta chain). Its target is unknown. In TCRdb, the RT-PCR reads were re-called with MiXCR into one record per CDR3 protein. The sample contains about 300,000 distinct CDR3 sequences, roughly 20% of which appear only once. The sample originates from a study of response to subunit inactivated influenza vaccine. Study-wide results and caveats: Only a handful of new T cells, the authors suggested, are recruited with each seasonal influenza vaccination.

The CDR3 length is 14 residues. Germline CDR1 reads KGHSH; CDR2 reads LQKENI. Between the trimmed V and J ends, which lost 4 bases and 1 base, there was a span of 10 bases. The chain joins TRBV18 to TRBJ2-5; a possible D gene is TRBD1 (5 bases). Material: PBMCs from blood, obtained less than 22 months after vaccination. The sequence derives from a man between 50 and 75 years old who received an inactivated influenza vaccine. The CDR3 protein is CASSLRDSQETQYF. Written as DNA, the CDR3 is TGTGCCAGCTCACTACGTGACAGCCAAGAGACCCAGTACTTC. Full variable domain (outside the CDR3, taken from reference TRBV18 and TRBJ2-5): NAGVMQNPRHLVRRRGQEARLRCSPMKGHSHVYWYRQLPEEGLKFMVYLQKENIIDESGMPKERFSAEFPKEGPSILRIQQVVRGDSAAYFCASSLRDSQETQYFGPGTRLLVL.